This T cell receptor beta chain was found in a study of shared clonotypes between healthy human individuals (dated by TCRdb to about 2020). In terms of the full investigation: The cohort comprised a couple of women and a few men aged 18 to 49 years. For each donor, CD4 naive and CD4 memory were each run on three plates, CD8 naive on two plates, and CD8 memory on one plate. The study deeply sequenced blood TCR repertoires of five healthy adults to estimate repertoire size and the extent of clonotype sharing between individuals. To increase sequencing depth and limit assay-specific biases, different laboratories used diverse techniques to prepare libraries and sequence TCR repertoires. Leukapheresis yielded between about 0.94 and 9 billion PBMCs per donor.

Concerning this clone: Its antigen is unknown. Qualities for individual bases were not recorded, and no much larger clone is one base off.

The paper as a whole reports these results and caveats: Because the study included a small number of donors, the genetic and exposure-history diversity represented was limited. Pairwise subsampling indicated that sequencing depth was expected to affect the degree of clonotype sharing among donors. Sampling was limited to blood, and TCR repertoires in tissue likely differ from TCR repertoires in blood. Incomplete sequencing was indicated by rarefaction of sorted-subset datasets, despite the large sequencing depth. When several donors were compared, the shared fraction of clonotypes was around 5% for naive CD4, less than 4% for naive CD8, more than 2% for memory CD4, and around 0.37% for memory CD8. Compared with non-shared clonotypes, clonotypes shared by all four sorted-subset donors had higher generation probabilities. Larger estimated clonotype richness was generally found for naive subsets than for memory subsets.

TCR CDR3 regions were amplified from genomic DNA by multiplex PCR using the deep immunoSEQ assay. Extracted genomic DNA from each cell subset was spread evenly across all wells of several immunoSEQ 96-well plates, with each plate serving as a replicate. Each replicate PCR for sorted subsets received about 210 ng genomic DNA, equal to roughly 33,000 T cell genomes. Purified libraries were quantified with a Qubit 3.0 fluorometer, sized on a Bioanalyzer 2100, and re-quantified with the KAPA Library Quantification kit. Every immunoSEQ 96-well plate was sequenced on a separate single-read 150-cycle Illumina NextSeq 550 flow cell. Concerning the study's data processing: Because the immunoSEQ output included only junctional sequences and no quality scores, the filtering could not be the same as the filtering used for full-length reads. To assign V/J genes and CDR3, sequences were annotated using PyIR, a Python wrapper for IgBLAST v1.9, with IMGT germline references. Reads with weak V/J assignments (E-value above 1e-6), missing CDR3, stop codons, out-of-frame junctions, or ambiguous translated residues were removed. A V3J clonotype was defined by an identical inferred V gene, J gene, and CDR3 amino acid sequence. To compute the percentage overlap between repertoires, the number of shared unique clonotypes was divided by the size of the smaller repertoire. RTK rarefaction, the Chao1 estimator, and Recon v2.1 estimates of unobserved clonotypes were used to assess repertoire richness. Generation probabilities were computed with OLGA for all TCRbeta clonotypes obtained by the gDNA method from several donors. The source is immuneACCESS, and TCRdb retained only in-frame sequences with V and J called. Part of the clones is not carried over; for the studies checked, unresolved V genes explain less than half of this, and the remainder is unexplained. Clone size and the V and J calls come from that table; the DNA yielded D and trimming. The sample includes 550,000 to 600,000 clones, with 95% to 98% observed a single time. The ten largest clones take up 0.3% of the sample.

CD8 naive samples were obtained by positive selection for CCR7 among CD45RO-negative cells, yielding a CD45RA+CCR7+ population from which TemRA cells were excluded. Healthy HIV-negative adults with no recently reported acute infections or vaccinations were included as donors. All donors were Caucasian adults living in Nashville, Tennessee, USA. Blood was collected by leukapheresis, and PBMCs were isolated by Ficoll-Histopaque density gradient centrifugation and then cryopreserved in liquid nitrogen vapor phase. Purity and quantity of every magnetically sorted T cell population were checked by analytical flow cytometry. From each sorted fraction, genomic DNA was isolated and quantified by UV absorbance on a Nanodrop 2000c. V is pruned by 3 bases and J by 8 bases, leaving 4 bases of the junction without a gene match. CDR3 length: 14 amino acids, cysteine to phenylalanine. Of all the DNA, just the CDR3 is kept, 42 bases in frame from base 1. In the germline V gene, CDR1 corresponds to KGHSH and CDR2 to LQKENI.

The sequence derives from a young man in good health. The V and J genes are TRBV18 and TRBJ2-1, with TRBD2 matching 10 junction bases. Sequenced sample: naive CD8+ T cells sorted from blood. Per the publication, the cell subset or site label means: CD45RA+CCR7+. CDR3 protein: CASSPSGRFDEQFF. At the DNA level, the sequence is TGTGCCAGCTCACCTAGCGGGAGGTTTGATGAGCAGTTCTTC.